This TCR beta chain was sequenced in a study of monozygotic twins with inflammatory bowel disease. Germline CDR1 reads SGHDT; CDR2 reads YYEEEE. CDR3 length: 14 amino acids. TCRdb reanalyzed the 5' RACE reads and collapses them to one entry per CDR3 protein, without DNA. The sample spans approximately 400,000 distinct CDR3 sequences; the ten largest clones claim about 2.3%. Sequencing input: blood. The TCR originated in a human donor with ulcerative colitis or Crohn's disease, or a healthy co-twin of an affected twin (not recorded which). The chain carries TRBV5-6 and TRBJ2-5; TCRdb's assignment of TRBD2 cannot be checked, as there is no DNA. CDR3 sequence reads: CASSSNREGETQYF.